This TCR beta chain originates from a study of cytomegalovirus exposure and HLA in healthy donors. Study details: Genotyping showed around 81% of over 350 donors falling in the Caucasian-associated ancestry cluster.

PCR amplification relied on 60 Vbeta primers (plus 13 Jbeta primers). Here immunoSEQ multiplex PCR was the method, and the copy in TCRdb shows in-frame clones only, minus some. The sample yields around 100,000 clones, just under 75% seen once. About this clone itself: No antigen is known for it.

CDR1 SGHNT and CDR2 YYREEE come from the germline V gene (reference sequence). The CDR3 is made up of 16 amino acids. Trimming shortened V by 6 bases and J by 1 base, and 19 bases separated the two germline ends. Study results and limitations: Earlier findings revealed that most TCR beta V segments proved productive either about 90% or about 30% of the time. In a later analysis, donors in an Asian-associated ancestry cluster reportedly had fewer N-insertions in productive TCRs than the cohort mean. As was reported, the HLA-A and HLA-B alleles of most subjects were accurately predicted from TCR beta sequences.

The chain recombines TRBV5-4 with TRBJ1-2, with D possibly being TRBD1 (5 bases). The receptor was isolated from a man aged 50-60 years in good health and CMV-seropositive. Material for sequencing was PBMCs. The DNA of the CDR3 is TGTGCCAGCATTCCGGGGGGGGGAACGAATAACTATGGCTACACCTTC. Protein product: CASIPGGGTNNYGYTF.